This entry features one TCR beta chain sequence. Its antigen is unknown. TCRdb re-called the 5' RACE reads with MiXCR, one entry per CDR3 protein. The sample lists roughly 90,000 distinct CDR3 sequences, around 8.5% occurring once. The record originates from a study of CD8 T cells in ankylosing spondylitis. Study-wide results and caveats: Characteristic, it appeared, of ankylosing spondylitis blood was a TCR beta motif of roughly eight highly homologous variants. Clones linked to disease were reported to show significant enrichment in matched ankylosing spondylitis synovial fluid.

The CDR3 is 16 residues long. The germline V gene encodes CDR1 SNHLY and CDR2 FYNNEI. V shed 6 bases and J 0 bases; nucleotides not matched to a gene: 5. The sequencing sample was made of blood, either unsorted or a sorted T cell fraction (not recorded which). The TCR originated in a male donor with ankylosing spondylitis. The gene calls are TRBV2 and TRBJ2-2; 9 bases match TRBD1. In nucleotides, the CDR3 is TGTGCCAGCAGGTACGGGACAGGGACGAACACCGGGGAGCTGTTTTTT. This translates into CASRYGTGTNTGELFF.